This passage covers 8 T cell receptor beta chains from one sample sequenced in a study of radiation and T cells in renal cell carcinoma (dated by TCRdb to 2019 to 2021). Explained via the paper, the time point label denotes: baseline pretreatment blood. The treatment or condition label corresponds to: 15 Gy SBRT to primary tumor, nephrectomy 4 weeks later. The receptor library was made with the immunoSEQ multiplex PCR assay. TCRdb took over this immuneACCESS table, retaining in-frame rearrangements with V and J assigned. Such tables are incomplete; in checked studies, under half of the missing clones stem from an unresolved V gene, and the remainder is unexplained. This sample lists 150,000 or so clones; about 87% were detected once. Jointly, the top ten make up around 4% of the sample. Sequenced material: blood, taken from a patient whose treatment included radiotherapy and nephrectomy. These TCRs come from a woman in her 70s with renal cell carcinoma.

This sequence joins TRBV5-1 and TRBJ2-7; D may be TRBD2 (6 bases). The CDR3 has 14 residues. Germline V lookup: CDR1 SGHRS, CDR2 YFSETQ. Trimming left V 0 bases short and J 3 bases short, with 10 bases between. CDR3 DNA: TGCGCCAGCAGCTTGGTGCGGGGCGACTACGAGCAGTACTTC. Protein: CASSLVRGDYEQYF. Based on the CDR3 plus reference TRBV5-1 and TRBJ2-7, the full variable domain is KAGVTQTPRYLIKTRGQQVTLSCSPISGHRSVSWYQQTPGQGLQFLFEYFSETQRNKGNFPGRFSGRQFSNSRSEMNVSTLELGDSALYLCASSLVRGDYEQYFGPGTRLTVT.

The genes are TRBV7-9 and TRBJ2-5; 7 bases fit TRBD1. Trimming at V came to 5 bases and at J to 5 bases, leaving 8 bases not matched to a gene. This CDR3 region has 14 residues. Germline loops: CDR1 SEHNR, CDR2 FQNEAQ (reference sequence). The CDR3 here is CASSPRQGRETQYF. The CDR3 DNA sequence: TGTGCCAGCAGCCCGAGACAGGGTCGGGAGACCCAGTACTTC.

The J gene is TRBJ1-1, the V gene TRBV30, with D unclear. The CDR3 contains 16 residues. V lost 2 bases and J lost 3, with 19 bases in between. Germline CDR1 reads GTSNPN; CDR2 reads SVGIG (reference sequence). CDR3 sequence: CAWSSHLSVGDTEAFF. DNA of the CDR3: TGTGCCTGGAGTTCACACCTCAGTGTTGGGGACACTGAAGCTTTCTTT.

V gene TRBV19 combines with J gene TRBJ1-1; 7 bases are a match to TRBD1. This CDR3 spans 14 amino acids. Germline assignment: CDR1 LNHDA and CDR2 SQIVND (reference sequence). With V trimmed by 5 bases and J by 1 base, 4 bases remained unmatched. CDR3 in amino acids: CASSLDRRNTEAFF. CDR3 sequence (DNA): TGTGCCAGTAGTTTGGACAGGAGGAACACTGAAGCTTTCTTT.

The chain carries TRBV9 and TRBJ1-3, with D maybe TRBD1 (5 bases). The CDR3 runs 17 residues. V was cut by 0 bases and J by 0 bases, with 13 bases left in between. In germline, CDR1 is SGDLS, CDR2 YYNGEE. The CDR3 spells CASSVEGRQTSGNTIYF. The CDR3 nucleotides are TGTGCCAGCAGCGTAGAAGGTAGACAGACCTCTGGAAACACCATATATTTT.

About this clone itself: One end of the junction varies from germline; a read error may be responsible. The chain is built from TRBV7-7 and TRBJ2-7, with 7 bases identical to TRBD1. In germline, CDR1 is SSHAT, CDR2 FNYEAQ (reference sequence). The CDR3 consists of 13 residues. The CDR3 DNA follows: TGTGCTAGCAGCTTAGGGACAGCCTACGAGCAGTACTTC. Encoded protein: CASSLGTAYEQYF.

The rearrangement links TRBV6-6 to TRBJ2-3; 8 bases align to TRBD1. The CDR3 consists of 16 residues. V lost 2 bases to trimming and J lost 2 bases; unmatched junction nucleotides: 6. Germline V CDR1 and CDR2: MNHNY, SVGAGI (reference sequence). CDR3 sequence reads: CASSYSGQGPTDTQYF. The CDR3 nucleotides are TGTGCCAGCAGTTACAGCGGACAGGGCCCCACAGATACGCAGTATTTT.

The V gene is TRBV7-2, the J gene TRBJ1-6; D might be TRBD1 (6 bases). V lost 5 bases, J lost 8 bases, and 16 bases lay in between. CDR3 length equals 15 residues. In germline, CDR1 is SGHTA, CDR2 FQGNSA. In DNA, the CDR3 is TGTGCCAGCAGCCCGGACGGGAGGGGGGATTCACCCCTCCACTTT. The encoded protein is CASSPDGRGDSPLHF.